This TCR beta chain is from a study of blood T cell repertoires in COVID-19. Grouping used clinical history reported by participants in a survey and questionnaire. What the recovered Cohort 3 donors had was two negative PCRs, clearance, or symptom resolution. In the authors' workflow: Amplified reference gene primers provided the basis for estimating nucleated cell counts. The assay was immunoSEQ multiplex PCR, and TCRdb's table has in-frame clones only and misses some. V, J and clone size are those of that table, while D and trimming were read from the DNA. The sample holds about 120,000 clones; about 83% are singletons and the top ten take 3% to 4.5%. Germline V CDR1 and CDR2: GTSNPN, SVGIG (reference sequence). Trimming removed 0 bases from V and 7 bases from J, with 16 bases in between. This CDR3 has 15 residues.

The genes are TRBV30 and TRBJ2-1; D possibly corresponds to TRBD2 (5 bases). This receptor was identified in a woman aged 25 to 39 who had recovered from COVID-19. What was sequenced was PBMCs or T cells enriched from blood (not recorded which). The CDR3 spells CAWSVSSGLRNEQFF. The CDR3 DNA follows: TGTGCCTGGAGTGTGTCGAGCGGATTGAGGAATGAGCAGTTCTTC. Supplemented by reference TRBV30 and TRBJ2-1, the full variable domain reads SQTIHQWPATLVQPVGSPLSLECTVEGTSNPNLYWYRQAAGRGLQLLFYSVGIGQISSEVPQNLSASRPQDRQFILSSKKLLLSDSGFYLCAWSVSSGLRNEQFFGPGTRLTVL.